This T cell receptor (beta chain) was identified during a study of shared clonotypes between healthy human individuals. Study results and limitations: The sole specimen, blood, was sampled, and tissue repertoires likely differ.

Concerning this clone itself: The antigen is undetermined.

It was across several immunoSEQ plates that each subset's genomic DNA was evenly split. DNA at about 190 ng, around 30,000 T cell genomes, went into sorted-subset replicate PCRs. Under the authors' procedure: From ImmunoSEQ came sequences covering only the junction and carrying no quality scores, so filtering differed. Libraries were prepared by immunoSEQ multiplex PCR; TCRdb keeps only in-frame clonotypes and omits some of them. V, J and clone size were drawn from that table, and D and trimming were deduced from the DNA. This sample has some 500,000 clones, with 96% found just once. Trimming took 2 bases from V and 7 from J, leaving 12 bases between them. This CDR3 comprises 13 residues. Germline V gives CDR1 SGHRS, CDR2 YFSETQ.

This receptor was taken from a woman younger than 45 in good health. Sequenced input: naive CD4+ T cells sorted from blood. Specified subset: CD45RA+ positively selected. V is TRBV5-1 and J is TRBJ1-1; D may be TRBD1 (6 bases). The DNA for the CDR3 is TGCGCCAGCAGCTTCGAAGAAGGGGGTGAAGCTTTCTTT. This sequence encodes CASSFEEGGEAFF.